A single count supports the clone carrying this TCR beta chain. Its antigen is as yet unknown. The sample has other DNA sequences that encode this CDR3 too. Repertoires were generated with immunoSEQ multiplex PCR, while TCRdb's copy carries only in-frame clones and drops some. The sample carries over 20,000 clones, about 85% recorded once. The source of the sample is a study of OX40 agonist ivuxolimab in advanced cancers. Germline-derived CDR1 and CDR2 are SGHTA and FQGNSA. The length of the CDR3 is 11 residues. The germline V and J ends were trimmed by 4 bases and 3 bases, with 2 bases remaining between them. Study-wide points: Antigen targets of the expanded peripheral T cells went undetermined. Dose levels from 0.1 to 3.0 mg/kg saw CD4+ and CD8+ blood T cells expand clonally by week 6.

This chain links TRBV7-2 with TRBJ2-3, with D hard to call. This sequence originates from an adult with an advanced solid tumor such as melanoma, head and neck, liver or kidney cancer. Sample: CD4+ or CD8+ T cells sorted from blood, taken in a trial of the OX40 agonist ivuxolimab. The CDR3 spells CASSYTDTQYF. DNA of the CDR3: TGTGCCAGCAGCTATACAGATACGCAGTATTTT.